The following is a T cell receptor beta chain sequence with its context. The antigen is undetermined. Sequencing used cDNA as its template, made by extracting RNA and reverse transcribing it. Measured with immunoSEQ multiplex PCR; TCRdb has only the in-frame clones, and not every one. The sample has 93,000 or so clones; 86% are singletons. The sample's treatment: oral pan-JAK inhibitor, 5-10 mg twice daily. The sample is drawn from a study of CD8+ T cells in alopecia areata. Study-wide results and limits: Many expanded lesional clones persisted in scalp and blood during tofacitinib treatment.

The CDR3 spans 19 residues. Germline assignment: CDR1 KGHSH and CDR2 LQKENI. Unmatched junction bases numbered 17, after V lost 6 bases and J lost 0 bases. The source material was CD8+ T cells sorted from blood, sampled at roughly week 30, from a patient treated with tofacitinib. This receptor was obtained from a human donor with alopecia areata. The chain recombines TRBV18 with TRBJ1-1; 9 positions agree with TRBD1. The DNA for the CDR3 is TGTGCCAGCTCGCTACTGCAACCCGGAACAGGGGGCTTGAACACTGAAGCTTTCTTT. This sequence encodes CASSLLQPGTGGLNTEAFF.